This T cell receptor (beta chain) was sequenced for a study of T cell responses to AZD1222 COVID-19 vaccine. Study-level points and caveats: Regions left unmutated in variants are reportedly the target of nearly half of spike-specific TCRs. Dominant CD4 TCR responses targeted spike regions 160-218 and 743-854.

Concerning this clone itself: Its antigen is currently unknown.

Profiled with immunoSEQ multiplex PCR; TCRdb holds only in-frame clones, not every one. The table includes under 85,000 clones, around 90% detected once. Sequencing was performed on peripheral blood, taken on day 0 of AZD1222 vaccination. The sequence came from an adult in good health.

CDR3 in DNA: TGCAGCGTCCAAGGTTTGGCTGGGGCCAACGTCCTGACTTTC. Translation: CSVQGLAGANVLTF. The gene calls are TRBV29-1 and TRBJ2-6; D not resolved. CDR3 length: 14 amino acids. Germline-derived CDR1 and CDR2 are SQVTM and ANQGSEA. V lost 6 bases to trimming and J lost 2 bases, with 11 bases between them.